These T cell receptor beta chains were read from a single sample in a study of neoadjuvant anti-PD-1 for oral cavity cancer. Sequencing was performed with immunoSEQ multiplex PCR; in TCRdb, only in-frame clones are kept and a portion is missing. The table has around 8,000 clones, roughly three fifths seen once. Sequences were derived from PBMCs, sampled after nivolumab (anti-PD-1) treatment. The receptor source for this set is a person between 35 and 79 years old with oral cavity squamous cell carcinoma. Both conserved end residues are part of each CDR3. Expanded clones get a size class; other rows say once, few or many, or leave the size out.

TRBJ2-3	.	TRBV18	CASSLSGPDTQYF
TRBJ2-7	.	TRBV6-5	CASSYDGGPTYEQYF
TRBJ2-1	.	TRBV27	CASSRGGSSYNEQFF
TRBJ2-6	.	TRBV19	CASSIGDSGANVLTF
TRBJ1-1	.	TRBV10-2	CASTVGRNTEAFF
TRBJ1-4	.	TRBV29-1	CSVPGQSDEKLFF
TRBJ1-4	.	TRBV9	CASTVGDREWEKLFF
TRBJ2-5	.	TRBV10-2	CASSRTVGETQYF
TRBJ2-5	.	TRBV15	CATSRKETQYF
TRBJ2-3	.	TRBV5-1	CASSLDGNTDTQYF
TRBJ2-3	.	TRBV10-3	CAISESSLDTQYF
TRBJ1-2	.	TRBV4-3	CASSQERGLGGYTF
TRBJ1-2	few	TRBV5-4	CASSYGAGSMRYTF
TRBJ2-7	.	TRBV25-1	CASSVDFSDYEQYF
TRBJ2-7	.	TRBV7-2	CASSSQISGQGVSYEQYF
TRBJ1-3	.	TRBV7-2	CASSERHYSGNTIYF
TRBJ1-2	few	TRBV6-1	CASSATGVDGYTF
TRBJ2-7	few	TRBV5-1	CASSPDPSF
TRBJ2-1	.	TRBV4-3	CASSLTGASGAYNEQFF
TRBJ2-7	.	TRBV7-2	CASSSSGTGDEQYF
TRBJ2-7	.	TRBV11-2	CASSLAGAGQYF
TRBJ2-3	once	TRBV6-5	CASSYSSANTQYF
TRBJ2-7	once	TRBV15	CATSRDRGTYEQYF
TRBJ1-5	.	TRBV27	CASSLSAYRAPRQPQHF
TRBJ1-3	.	TRBV4-3	CASSTVVGNTIYF
TRBJ2-1	once	TRBV29-1	CSVADGTGSNEQFF
TRBJ1-1	.	TRBV28	CASSPDRGGFMNTEAFF
TRBJ1-1	.	TRBV15	CATSAVFRTGGTEAFF
TRBJ1-1	.	TRBV30	CAWSVKGEETEAFF
TRBJ1-4	.	TRBV7-9	CASSLHTDSNEKLFF
TRBJ1-5	.	TRBV5-7	CASSLDGQPQHF
TRBJ2-1	once	TRBV4-3	CASSQVVGQGYNEQFF
TRBJ2-3	.	TRBV7-8	CASSLGGLAGGSSDTQYF
TRBJ1-6	.	TRBV9	CASSVEQGDSPLHF
TRBJ2-1	.	TRBV19	CASSIVGSYNEQFF
TRBJ1-3	.	TRBV7-9	CASSLELGSSGNTIYF
TRBJ2-2	.	TRBV7-9	CASSLLETSSGELFF
TRBJ1-4	.	TRBV7-2	CASSYTGSGNEKLFF
TRBJ2-3	.	TRBV5-6	CASSTLVRTGADTQYF
TRBJ1-1	.	TRBV14	CASSQDKGDWAEAFF
TRBJ2-2	.	TRBV4-3	CASSQEGPGNTGELFF
TRBJ2-5	.	TRBV9	CASSTSGGIEETQYF
TRBJ2-7	.	TRBV4-3	CASSQEARGTIPYEQYF
TRBJ2-1	.	TRBV2	CASRENNNEQFF
TRBJ2-1	few	TRBV9	CASSVDSGGYNEQFF